The 23 T cell receptor beta chains listed next were all sequenced from one sample in a study of regulatory T cells in long-lasting Graves disease. Library construction for TCR beta used iRepertoire HTBI primers and Arm-PCR of CDR3 regions. TCRdb passed the multiplex PCR reads through MiXCR, listing each CDR3 protein once. The sample carries over 300,000 distinct CDR3 sequences, 15% to 17% recorded once. Time point reported: newly diagnosed GD, antithyroid drugs for less than 3 months. There was RNA extracted from PBMCs, and the TCR library was made from it. The sequencing used peripheral blood mononuclear cells (PBMCs), collected at new diagnosis, from a patient treated with antithyroid drugs. These receptors originate from a female donor with Graves disease.

This chain joins TRBV27 and TRBJ2-1, with 7 nucleotides matching TRBD1. Looked up from germline, CDR1 is MNHEY and CDR2 is SMNVEV (reference sequence). CDR3 length: 13 amino acids. J was trimmed by 14 bases and V by 8 bases; bases with no gene match: 15. The CDR3, as DNA: TGTGCCAGCGCTACAGTAAGCCGGGACAGAGAGTTCTTC. Protein product: CASATVSRDREFF.

Comment on this clonotype: Being one base from a much bigger clone, this may be a read error. The V and J genes are TRBV12-3 or TRBV12-4 and TRBJ1-3; 9 positions agree with TRBD1. The V and J ends lost 3 bases and 3 bases, in that order; junction bases with no gene match: 15. The CDR3 is 19 residues long. DNA of the CDR3: TGTGCCAGCAGTTTTGGGAGAACAGGGGGCCTTAAGTATGGAAACACCATATATTTT. Translation gives CASSFGRTGGLKYGNTIYF.

The chain is built from TRBV12-5 and TRBJ1-1; D call uncertain. Germline values: CDR1 LGHNT, CDR2 FRNRAP. The length of the CDR3 is 11 residues. V shed 10 bases and J shed 6 bases, with 12 bases lying between them. The CDR3 region is CATTFRAEAFF. The CDR3 DNA follows: TGTGCTACCACGTTTCGGGCTGAAGCTTTCTTT.

This clonotype was detected many times. CDR3 sequence: CASSLARGTGRRTYEQYF. DNA for the CDR3: TGTGCCAGCAGCTTGGCCCGGGGGACCGGGAGGAGGACGTACGAGCAGTACTTC. The chain links TRBV7-2 to TRBJ2-7; TRBD2 matches 7 bases. The CDR3 runs 18 residues. Trimming removed 3 bases from V and 4 bases from J; junction bases left unmatched: 18. CDR1 is SGHTA, CDR2 FQGNSA, per germline.

This clonotype was recorded many times. The chain carries TRBV12-3 or TRBV12-4 and TRBJ2-3, with 10 bases matching TRBD1. V lost 6 bases and J lost 2; bases outside the gene matches: 5. This CDR3 has 15 amino acids. CDR3 DNA: TGTGCCAGCAGGCCGCGACAGGGGGCCACAGATACGCAGTATTTT. It translates to CASRPRQGATDTQYF.

The rearrangement links TRBV7-2 to TRBJ2-1; TRBD2 matches at 12 bases. The CDR3 is 18 amino acids. CDR1 is SGHTA and CDR2 is FQGNSA in the germline V gene. V lost 1 base to trimming and J lost 7 bases; unmatched junction nucleotides: 11. The CDR3 nucleotides are TGTGCCAGCAGCTTAGTCATGCTAGCGGGAGGGCCAAGGAATGAGCAGTTCTTC. Its protein is CASSLVMLAGGPRNEQFF.

This clonotype was counted ten times or more. The V and J genes are TRBV7-2 and TRBJ2-1; no reliable D call. Germline CDR1 SGHTA, CDR2 FQGNSA. CDR3 length equals 14 residues. V gave up 0 bases and J gave up 6 bases, with 9 bases separating them. CDR3 DNA: TGTGCCAGCAGCTTAGCCCAAAACCCCAATGAGCAGTTCTTC. Amino acid sequence: CASSLAQNPNEQFF.

This sequence joins TRBV28 and TRBJ2-7; weak D call: TRBD1 (6 bases). There are 14 residues in the CDR3. V dropped 5 bases and J dropped 12 bases, with 23 bases sitting between them. Germline V gene sequence: CDR1 MDHEN, CDR2 SYDVKM. CDR3 residues: CASSQTGTKGSRYF. CDR3 nucleotides: TGTGCCAGCAGTCAGACCGGGACAAAAGGGAGCCGGTACTTC. Looking up the rest from reference TRBV28 and TRBJ2-7 gives the full variable domain: DVKVTQSSRYLVKRTGEKVFLECVQDMDHENMFWYRQDPGLGLRLIYFSYDVKMKEKGDIPEGYSVSREKKERFSLILESASTNQTSMYLCASSQTGTKGSRYFGPGTRLTVT.

This clonotype was seen repeatedly, ten times or more. The rearrangement uses TRBV9 and TRBJ2-7, with D perhaps TRBD2 (5 bases). This CDR3 has 14 residues. The V end lost 4 bases, the J end lost 6 bases, and 17 bases lay between the germline ends. The germline CDR1 and CDR2 sequences are SGDLS and YYNGEE. The CDR3 loop reads CASSPTDSPGEQYF. Written as DNA, the CDR3 is TGTGCCAGCAGCCCCACGGACTCCCCAGGCGAGCAGTACTTC.

This clonotype was detected ten times or more. The V call is TRBV9, the J call TRBJ2-3; 9 bases align to TRBD1. Germline loops: CDR1 SGDLS, CDR2 YYNGEE. The V gene end was trimmed by 3 bases and the J gene end by 4 bases; junction bases not matched to a gene: 3. This CDR3 is 14 amino acids long. The chain's CDR3 is CASSAGDRADTQYF. The CDR3 nucleotides are TGTGCCAGCAGCGCAGGGGACAGGGCAGATACGCAGTATTTT.

V gene TRBV20-1 combines with J gene TRBJ2-1, with TRBD1 matching over 11 bases. The V gene end was trimmed by 0 bases and the J gene end by 9 bases; junction bases not matched to a gene: 1. Germline CDR1 is DFQATT and CDR2 is SNEGSKA (reference sequence). The CDR3 consists of 13 residues. The CDR3 loop reads CSARDGTGGEQFF. CDR3 in DNA: TGCAGTGCTAGAGACGGGACAGGGGGTGAGCAGTTCTTC.

This clonotype was observed once. One base away lies a much larger clone, so this may be a sequencing read error. The chain joins TRBV29-1 to TRBJ2-5; 8 positions match TRBD1. CDR1 is SQVTM, CDR2 ANQGSEA, per germline. V gave up 7 bases and J gave up 4 bases; unmatched junction bases: 8. The CDR3 sequence is 13 residues long. As DNA, the CDR3 is TGCAGCGCCCAGGGGGCCAGACGAGAGACCCAGTACTTC. Encoded protein: CSAQGARRETQYF.

The chain recombines TRBV19 with TRBJ1-5; maybe TRBD1 (5 bases). From germline, CDR1 is LNHDA and CDR2 SQIVND (reference sequence). The germline V and J ends were trimmed by 10 bases and 2 bases, with 30 bases remaining between them. This CDR3 region has 19 residues. The CDR3 DNA sequence: TGTGCCACCCAGACAGACAACGGGCCCTCCCGATCCGGCAATCAGCCCCAGCATTTT. Protein: CATQTDNGPSRSGNQPQHF.

This clonotype showed up many times. The chain couples TRBV9 to TRBJ1-1, with 7 bases matching TRBD1. The J segment lost 1 base and the V segment lost 3 bases, leaving 9 bases of the junction unmatched. CDR1 is SGDLS, CDR2 YYNGEE, per germline. This CDR3 is 16 amino acids long. Written as DNA, the CDR3 is TGTGCCAGCAGCGGCCGCCCGGGACAGACGAACACTGAAGCTTTCTTT. Amino acids: CASSGRPGQTNTEAFF.

Many counts were recorded for this clonotype. The gene calls are TRBV4-3 and TRBJ1-1; D call uncertain. V was trimmed by 0 bases and J by 10 bases, leaving 21 bases between them. The CDR3 covers 16 residues. The germline CDR1 and CDR2 sequences are LGHNA and YSLEER. CDR3 in amino acids: CASSQDPRPLGVSAFF. CDR3 in DNA: TGCGCCAGCAGCCAAGATCCGAGGCCGTTGGGTGTGTCAGCTTTCTTT.

The chain is built from TRBV12-3 or TRBV12-4 and TRBJ2-1; 11 nucleotides align to TRBD1. V was pared by 5 bases and J by 9 bases, with 12 bases of the junction left unmatched. The length of the CDR3 is 16 residues. CDR3 in amino acids: CASSPGQGVRVVEQFF. CDR3 DNA sequence: TGTGCCAGCAGTCCGGGACAGGGGGTACGGGTGGTTGAGCAGTTCTTC.

The chain links TRBV6-1 to TRBJ1-1, with D unresolved. Deletions cut 8 bases from V and 2 bases from J, with 9 bases between. Germline assignment: CDR1 MNHNS and CDR2 SASEGT. This CDR3 has 12 amino acids. For the CDR3, the DNA is TGTGCCAGCTACAGAGCTAACACTGAAGCTTTCTTT. It codes for CASYRANTEAFF.

This clonotype was found a few times. Germline is not matched at one junction end, which may reflect a read error. The chain links TRBV10-3 to TRBJ1-5, with D hard to call. This CDR3 comprises 12 residues. Germline V gene sequence: CDR1 ENHRY, CDR2 SYGVKD. This CDR3 reads CAISAGDQLQHF. The CDR3 DNA reads TGTGCCATCAGCGCTGGAGATCAGCTCCAGCATTTT.

This clonotype was recorded a few times. A much larger clone sits a single nucleotide away, making a read error possible. The rearrangement uses TRBV5-6 and TRBJ1-2; D not certain. CDR1 is SGHDT, CDR2 YYEEEE, per germline. This CDR3 comprises 14 residues. The CDR3 nucleotides are TGTGCCAGCAGCTTGCTTCAGGTCCGAGGAGGCTGCACCTTC. Translated, it gives CASSLLQVRGGCTF.

This clonotype occurred many times. This rearrangement joins TRBV6-9 to TRBJ2-3; no clear D. Trimming pared 4 bases from V and 0 bases from J, leaving 14 bases between. This CDR3 has 16 amino acids. Germline V CDR1 and CDR2: MNHGY, SVAAGI. CDR3 sequence reads: CASSLLTPGSTDTQYF. The CDR3 bases are TGTGCCAGCAGTTTGCTCACGCCTGGGAGCACAGATACGCAGTATTTT.

The table lists this clonotype with many counts. The V gene is TRBV11-2, the J gene TRBJ1-3; D ambiguous. V lost 5 bases and J 0 bases, leaving 23 bases between the germline ends. Germline values: CDR1 SGHAT, CDR2 FQNNGV. The CDR3 loop spans 19 amino acids. CDR3 in amino acids: CASSPSFESRDASGNTIYF. CDR3 bases: TGTGCCAGCAGCCCGTCATTTGAGTCGAGGGATGCCTCTGGAAACACCATATATTTT.

In DNA form, the CDR3 reads TGTGCCAGCAACCGACAGGGGGCGCCTGGCTACACCTTC. Its protein is CASNRQGAPGYTF. The gene calls are TRBV12-3 or TRBV12-4 and TRBJ1-2, with 10 bases lining up with TRBD1. The V gene end was trimmed by 7 bases and the J gene end by 7 bases; junction bases not matched to a gene: 6. This CDR3 comprises 13 residues.

This clonotype was seen at least ten times. The chain uses TRBV4-1 and TRBJ2-1; 12 nucleotides line up with TRBD1. With V trimmed by 0 bases and J by 7 bases, 7 bases remained unmatched. Germline V gives CDR1 MGHRA, CDR2 YSYEKL. The CDR3 is 17 amino acids. The DNA for the CDR3 is TGCGCCAGCAGCCAAGATCGGGACAGGGGGCACTGGAATGAGCAGTTCTTC. It is translated as CASSQDRDRGHWNEQFF.